This entry lists 13 T cell receptor beta chains sequenced from one sample in a study of T cell responses to AZD1222 COVID-19 vaccine. Sequencing was performed with immunoSEQ multiplex PCR; in TCRdb, only in-frame clones are kept and a portion is missing. The data show more than 150,000 clones, roughly 91% seen once. Sequencing used peripheral blood, obtained 28 days after the second AZD1222 dose. The receptors here all came from an adult who received the AZD1222 COVID-19 vaccine.

The chain uses TRBV7-3 and TRBJ2-3; 7 bases fit TRBD1. The CDR3 covers 14 residues. V gave up 6 bases and J gave up 2 bases; unmatched junction bases: 5. The germline V gene encodes CDR1 SGHTA and CDR2 FQGTGA. The CDR3 here is CASSYGQDTDTQYF. As DNA, the CDR3 is TGTGCCAGCAGTTACGGACAGGACACAGATACGCAGTATTTT.

CDR3 sequence reads: CASSLKRPLAGPYNEQFF. The DNA of the CDR3 is TGTGCCAGCAGCCTGAAGAGGCCCTTAGCGGGGCCCTACAATGAGCAGTTCTTC. The chain recombines TRBV3-1 (or the pseudogene TRBV3-2) with TRBJ2-1; 8 bases fit TRBD2. The germline V gene has CDR1 LGHDT and CDR2 YNNKEL (reference sequence). After removal of 4 bases from V and 2 bases from J, the junction contained 13 bases not matched to a gene. The CDR3 loop spans 18 amino acids.

This chain connects TRBV19 to TRBJ2-7; no reliable D call. Germline V CDR1 and CDR2: LNHDA, SQIVND (reference sequence). This CDR3 region has 11 residues. Trimming stripped 6 bases from V and 6 bases from J, with 9 bases between. This CDR3 is CASRAQAEQYF. Written as DNA, the CDR3 is TGTGCCAGTAGGGCGCAGGCCGAGCAGTACTTC. The whole variable domain, filled in from reference TRBV19 and TRBJ2-7, reads DGGITQSPKYLFRKEGQNVTLSCEQNLNHDAMYWYRQDPGQGLRLIYYSQIVNDFQKGDIAEGYSVSREKKESFPLTVTSAQKNPTAFYLCASRAQAEQYFGPGTRLTVT.

The chain combines TRBV7-9 with TRBJ1-3; D is perhaps TRBD1 (5 bases). There are 17 residues in the CDR3. V dropped 2 bases and J dropped 4 bases, with 18 bases sitting between them. CDR1 and CDR2 (germline): SEHNR, FQNEAQ (reference sequence). The CDR3 DNA is TGTGCCAGCAGCTTATTGGGAGGGGCCCACTCAGGAAACACCATATATTTT. Its translation is CASSLLGGAHSGNTIYF. Using reference TRBV7-9 and TRBJ1-3 for the parts outside the CDR3, the full variable domain is DTGVSQNPRHKITKRGQNVTFRCDPISEHNRLYWYRQTLGQGPEFLTYFQNEAQLEKSRLLSDRFSAERPKGSFSTLEIQRTEQGDSAMYLCASSLLGGAHSGNTIYFGEGSWLTVV.

This clone was observed a single time. V and J are TRBV7-9 and TRBJ2-5, with D perhaps TRBD1 (6 bases). There are 18 residues in the CDR3. V was cut by 3 bases and J by 1 base, with 21 bases left in between. In germline, CDR1 is SEHNR, CDR2 FQNEAQ (reference sequence). The CDR3 spells CASSLTAVLGASQETQYF. CDR3 in DNA: TGTGCCAGCAGCTTGACGGCGGTCCTGGGGGCTTCCCAAGAGACCCAGTACTTC.

This clone was seen a single time. The J gene is TRBJ1-1, the V gene TRBV19; no reliable D call. V gave up 10 bases and J gave up 4 bases, with 13 bases separating them. CDR3 length equals 12 residues. Germline values: CDR1 LNHDA, CDR2 SQIVND (reference sequence). This chain's CDR3 is CATTKTTTEAFF. The CDR3, as DNA: TGTGCCACGACCAAAACGACCACTGAAGCTTTCTTT. The whole variable domain, remainder taken from reference TRBV19 and TRBJ1-1, is DGGITQSPKYLFRKEGQNVTLSCEQNLNHDAMYWYRQDPGQGLRLIYYSQIVNDFQKGDIAEGYSVSREKKESFPLTVTSAQKNPTAFYLCATTKTTTEAFFGQGTRLTVV.

The rearrangement links TRBV7-2 to TRBJ2-3; a weak D match, TRBD1 (5 bases). Germline CDR1 reads SGHTA; CDR2 reads FQGNSA. There are 16 residues in the CDR3. V was trimmed by 0 bases and J by 0 bases, leaving 10 bases between them. The CDR3 nucleotides read TGTGCCAGCAGCTTAGCGAGTCAGGGAAGCACAGATACGCAGTATTTT. It translates to CASSLASQGSTDTQYF.

In DNA form, the CDR3 reads TGTGCCAGCAGCTTAGTTGGGGTGGGACTCCGATCCTACGAGCAGTACTTC. This sequence encodes CASSLVGVGLRSYEQYF. The chain combines TRBV7-2 with TRBJ2-7; TRBD2 might be the D (6 bases). The germline V gene has CDR1 SGHTA and CDR2 FQGNSA. This CDR3 has 17 residues. V lost 1 base and J lost 1, with 17 bases in between.

The rearrangement joins TRBV12-3 or TRBV12-4 to TRBJ1-2; D ambiguous. This CDR3 region has 13 residues. The V and J ends lost 2 bases and 7 bases respectively, with 11 bases between them. The CDR3 sequence is CASSLLREGGYTF. In nucleotides, the CDR3 is TGTGCCAGCAGTTTATTGAGGGAGGGTGGCTACACCTTC.

The CDR3 bases are TGTGCCAGCAGTGCTACAGGGGACTATGGCTACACCTTC. This sequence encodes CASSATGDYGYTF. This chain joins TRBV6-4 and TRBJ1-2; 7 bases align to TRBD1. Germline V lookup: CDR1 MRHNA, CDR2 SNTAGT. J was trimmed by 3 bases and V by 4 bases; bases with no gene match: 2. CDR3 length: 13 residues.

The chain employs TRBV6-5 and TRBJ2-7; D remains ambiguous. Germline V gene data show CDR1 as MNHEY and CDR2 as SVGAGI. V was clipped by 6 bases and J by 9 bases, with 12 bases between them. There are 11 residues in the CDR3. Here the CDR3 DNA reads TGTGCCAGCAGCCAAGGGCCGGGGCAGTACTTC. It codes for CASSQGPGQYF.

In its sample, this clone was seen once. The chain couples TRBV27 to TRBJ2-5; TRBD2 agrees at 7 bases. The trim removed 4 bases at V and 9 bases at J, leaving 11 bases unmatched. The CDR3 consists of 14 residues. CDR1 is MNHEY, CDR2 SMNVEV, per germline (reference sequence). As DNA, the CDR3 is TGTGCCAGCAGTTCCCCGGGACTGGGAGGGGCCCAGTACTTC. Protein sequence: CASSSPGLGGAQYF.

The chain joins TRBV3-1 (or the pseudogene TRBV3-2) to TRBJ2-7, with TRBD1 identical over 9 bases. Trimming took 4 bases from V and 0 from J; bases not matched to a gene: 1. The germline CDR1 and CDR2 sequences are LGHDT and YNNKEL (reference sequence). CDR3 length: 14 amino acids. The CDR3 DNA reads TGTGCCAGCAGCCGGACAGGGGACTCCTACGAGCAGTACTTC. It codes for CASSRTGDSYEQYF.